The clone carrying this T cell receptor (beta chain) occurred many times. Its antigen remains unknown. The sequence runs out 3 residues before the end of the CDR3; the remainder is reconstructed from the germline J gene. These data originate in a study of T cell clonality in common variable immunodeficiency. Broader study findings: Fewer deletions and N-nucleotide insertions were reportedly seen in common variable immunodeficiency TCR beta sequences.

This CDR3 spans 12 amino acids. In germline, CDR1 is LNHDA, CDR2 SQIVND (reference sequence). V was trimmed by 5 bases and J by 5 bases, leaving 9 bases between them. Repertoires were generated with immunoSEQ multiplex PCR, while TCRdb's copy carries only in-frame clones and drops some. The repertoire consists of tens of thousands of clones, none detected only once. The sequence came from a human donor with common variable immunodeficiency. The specimen sequenced was peripheral blood mononuclear cells. The genes are TRBV19 and TRBJ2-5, with D possibly TRBD1 on 5 matching bases. CDR3 bases read: TGTGCCAGTAGTCCCTCAGGGGAGACC. Translation gives CASSPSGET. The entire CDR3 sequence reads CASSPSGETQYF.